The sequence of this T cell receptor beta chain was determined in a study of beta chain features in type 1 diabetes. At the level of the study: Healthy donors resembled patients in age, gender and cell yields. Study-level points and caveats: VDJ junctions sequenced from type 1 diabetes patients showed fewer insertions and more deletions.

The sample holds a few counts of this clone. The antigen is unknown. The CDR3 length is 14 residues. V lost 6 bases to trimming and J lost 5 bases; unmatched junction nucleotides: 8. The germline V gene has CDR1 ENHRY and CDR2 SYGVKD. As every portion of the isolated RNA was reverse transcribed, the sequencing read expressed TCRB transcripts. TCRdb's table, derived via immunoSEQ multiplex PCR, lists solely in-frame clones and lacks some. Among 400,000 to 500,000 clones, roughly 14% were seen once, and the ten largest hold 0.035% to 0.045%. The source is a man younger than 40 in good health. The chain joins TRBV10-3 to TRBJ2-7, with TRBD1 matching 9 bases. Specimen: naive CD4+ T cells from blood. CDR3 amino acids: CAIRGDRVFDEQYV. CDR3 coding DNA: TGTGCCATCAGGGGGGACAGGGTATTCGACGAGCAGTACGTC.